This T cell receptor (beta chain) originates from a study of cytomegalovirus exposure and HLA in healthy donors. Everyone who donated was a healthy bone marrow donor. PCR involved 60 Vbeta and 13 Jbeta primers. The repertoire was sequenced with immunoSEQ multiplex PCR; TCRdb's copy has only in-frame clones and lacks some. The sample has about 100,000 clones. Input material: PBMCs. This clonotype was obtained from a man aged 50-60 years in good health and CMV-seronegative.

The CDR3 loop reads CASSPMRDQPQHF. The CDR3 DNA reads TGTGCCAGCTCACCAATGCGGGATCAGCCCCAGCATTTT. The gene calls are TRBV18 and TRBJ1-5; D is unclear. This CDR3 has 13 residues. V was cut by 2 bases and J by 5 bases, with 7 bases left in between. Germline CDR1 is KGHSH and CDR2 is LQKENI.